The text below deals with one TCR beta chain. Its binding antigen is unknown. Base qualities were left out, and no much larger clone turns up one base away. TCR CDR3 regions were amplified from genomic DNA by multiplex PCR using the deep immunoSEQ assay. For each cell subset, the extracted genomic DNA was distributed evenly across all wells of several immunoSEQ 96-well plates, and each plate served as one replicate. For unsorted PBMC, each replicate PCR was loaded with approximately 320 ng genomic DNA, equivalent to some 27,000 T cell genomes. Genomic DNA from unsorted PBMC was sequenced over ten immunoSEQ deep assay plates. The purified libraries were quantified using a Qubit 3.0 fluorometer, sized with a Bioanalyzer 2100, and then quantified again using the KAPA Library Quantification kit. Every immunoSEQ 96-well plate was sequenced on a separate single-read 150-cycle Illumina NextSeq 550 flow cell. The published analysis was carried out like this. The immunoSEQ output contained only junctional sequences without quality scores, so filtering could not match that applied to full-length reads. To assign V/J genes and CDR3, sequences were annotated using PyIR, a Python wrapper for IgBLAST v1.9, with IMGT germline references. Reads were filtered out if the reads had weak V/J assignments (E-value above 1e-6), no CDR3, stop codons, out-of-frame junctions, or ambiguous translated residues. V3J clonotypes were defined as sequences sharing an identical inferred V gene, J gene, and CDR3 amino acid sequence. Percentage overlap between repertoires was calculated by dividing the number of shared unique clonotypes by the size of the smaller repertoire. Three approaches were used to assess repertoire richness: RTK rarefaction, the Chao1 estimator, and Recon v2.1 estimates of unobserved clonotypes. TCRdb holds this immuneACCESS table with in-frame rearrangements only. Some clones are missing; in checked studies, unresolved V genes explain under half, and the rest has no known cause. Clone size and V and J calls were adopted from that table, with D and trimming inferred from the DNA. Present in this sample are about 460,000 clones, roughly three quarters of which were seen just once. The top ten hold 12% of the sample.

The data belong to a study of shared clonotypes between healthy human individuals (TCRdb year 2020). Background for the entire study: A few men and two women, aged 18 to 49 years, made up the cohort. Blood TCR repertoires of roughly five healthy adults were deeply sequenced to estimate repertoire size and the extent of clonotype sharing between individuals. Different laboratories and diverse techniques were used to prepare libraries and sequence TCR repertoires, to increase sequencing depth and limit assay-specific biases. Between about 0.85 and 10 billion PBMCs per donor were obtained by leukapheresis.

The donors were healthy, HIV-negative adults who had no recently reported acute infections or vaccinations. All donors were Caucasian adults living in Nashville, Tennessee, USA. For unsorted samples, 100 million or so PBMCs were counted, and genomic DNA was extracted using the QIAamp DNA Blood Mini kit. Blood was collected by leukapheresis, and PBMCs were isolated by Ficoll-Histopaque density gradient centrifugation and then cryopreserved in liquid nitrogen vapor phase. Trimming takes 0 bases off V and 2 bases off J; junction bases not matched to a gene: 1. CDR3 length: 14 amino acids, cysteine to phenylalanine. Only the CDR3 portion is preserved as DNA: 42 bases, with reading frame beginning at the first base. Based on the germline V gene (reference sequence), the CDR1 and CDR2 sequences are SGHNT and YYREEE. Broader findings and caveats from the paper: Sampling was restricted to blood, and TCR repertoires in tissues likely differ from the TCR repertoires found in blood. Pairwise subsampling led to the expectation that sequencing depth would affect the degree of clonotype sharing among donors. The genetic and exposure-history diversity represented was limited by the small number of donors.

The sequence is built from TRBV5-4 and TRBJ2-7; 8 junctional bases match TRBD2. This clonotype originated in a woman aged 40 to 50 in good health. Some clones in this sample may be carry-over from other donors' samples. Material: PBMCs. The nucleotide sequence is TGTGCCAGCAGCTTGGGTAGCGGGACCTACGAGCAGTACTTC. Translated, this is CASSLGSGTYEQYF.